Sequencing of this T cell receptor (beta chain) was carried out in a study of blood T cells in healthy people across ages. Study-level results: Older age coincided with a roughly linear decline in TCR beta diversity per million T cells.

Note on this clonotype: Antigen specificity is unknown.

The second PCR ran about 6 to 12 cycles with a sample-barcoded 5' primer and J-beta primers. Every molecule of cDNA carried a tag from a template-switch adaptor with 12 random nucleotides. Samples each returned at least 2.5 million CDR3-containing paired-end reads. Using its own MiXCR run on the 5' RACE reads, TCRdb lists one record per CDR3 protein. The sample holds fewer than 950,000 distinct CDR3 sequences, approximately 53% seen once. CDR3 size: 12 residues. Trimming stripped 7 bases from V and 4 bases from J, with 11 bases between. Germline V lookup: CDR1 DFQATT, CDR2 SNEGSKA (reference sequence).

The TCR comes from a man older than 75 in good health. The specimen sequenced was blood. The chain employs TRBV20-1 and TRBJ2-1; D remains ambiguous. DNA of the CDR3: TGCAGTGTCTCCAGGCCGTACAATGAGCAGTTCTTC. The encoded protein is CSVSRPYNEQFF.